The present T cell receptor (beta chain) was sequenced within a study of Tregs in tolerant kidney transplant recipients. Study findings and constraints: Biological reproducibility was not directly addressed in this study.

The CDR3 length is 15 residues. Germline CDR1 and CDR2: LNHDA and SQIVND (reference sequence). V lost 1 base to trimming and J lost 3 bases; unmatched junction nucleotides: 3. About this clone: The antigen remains undetermined.

Produced via immunoSEQ multiplex PCR; TCRdb's table is partial and in-frame only. The data hold more than 90,000 clones, with roughly 92% observed a single time. The TCR comes from a human donor in good health. The sequencing input was CD4+ T cells from blood. The V and J genes are TRBV19 and TRBJ2-3, with 8 bases fitting TRBD2. CDR3 protein: CASSIVAGRTDTQYF. CDR3 bases: TGTGCCAGTAGTATAGTAGCGGGGCGAACAGATACGCAGTATTTT.